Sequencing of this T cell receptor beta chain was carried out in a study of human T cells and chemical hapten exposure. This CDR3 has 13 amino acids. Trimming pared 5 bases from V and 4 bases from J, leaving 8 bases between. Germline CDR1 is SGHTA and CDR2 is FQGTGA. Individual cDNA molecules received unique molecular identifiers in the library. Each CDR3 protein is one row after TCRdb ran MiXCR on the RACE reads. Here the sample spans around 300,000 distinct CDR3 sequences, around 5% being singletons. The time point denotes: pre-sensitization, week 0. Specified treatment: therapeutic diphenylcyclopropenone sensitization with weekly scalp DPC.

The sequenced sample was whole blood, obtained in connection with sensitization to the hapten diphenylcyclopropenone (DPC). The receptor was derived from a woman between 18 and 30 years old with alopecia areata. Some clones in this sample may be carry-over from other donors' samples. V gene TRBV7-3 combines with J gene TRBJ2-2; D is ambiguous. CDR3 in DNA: TGTGCCAGCAGCCCCCTGGTCACCGGGGAGCTGTTTTTT. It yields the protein CASSPLVTGELFF.